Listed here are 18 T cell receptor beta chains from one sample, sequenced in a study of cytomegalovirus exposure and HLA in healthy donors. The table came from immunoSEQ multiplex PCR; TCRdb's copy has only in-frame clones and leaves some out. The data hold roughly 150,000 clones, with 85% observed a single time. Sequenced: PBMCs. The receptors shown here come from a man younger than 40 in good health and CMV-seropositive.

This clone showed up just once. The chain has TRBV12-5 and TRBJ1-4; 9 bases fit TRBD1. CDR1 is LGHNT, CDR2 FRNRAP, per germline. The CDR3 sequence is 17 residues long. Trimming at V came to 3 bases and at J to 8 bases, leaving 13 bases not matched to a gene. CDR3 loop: CASGFIIRDRVGEKLFF. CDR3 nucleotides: TGTGCTAGTGGTTTTATTATACGGGACAGGGTAGGGGAAAAACTGTTTTTT.

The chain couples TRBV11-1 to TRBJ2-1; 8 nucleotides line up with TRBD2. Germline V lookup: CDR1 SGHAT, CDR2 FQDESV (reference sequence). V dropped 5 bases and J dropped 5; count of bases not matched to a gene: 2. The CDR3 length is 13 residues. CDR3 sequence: CASSVTSDNEQFF. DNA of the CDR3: TGTGCCAGCAGCGTGACTAGCGACAATGAGCAGTTCTTC. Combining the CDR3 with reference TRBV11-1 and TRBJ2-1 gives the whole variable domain EAEVAQSPRYKITEKSQAVAFWCDPISGHATLYWYRQILGQGPELLVQFQDESVVDDSQLPKDRFSAERLKGVDSTLKIQPAELGDSAMYLCASSVTSDNEQFFGPGTRLTVL.

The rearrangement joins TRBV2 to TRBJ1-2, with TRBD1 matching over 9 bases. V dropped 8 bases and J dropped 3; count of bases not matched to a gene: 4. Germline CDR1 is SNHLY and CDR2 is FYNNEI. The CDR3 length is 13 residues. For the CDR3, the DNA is TGTGCCAGCGGAAGGGACAGGGACTATGGCTACACCTTC. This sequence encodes CASGRDRDYGYTF.

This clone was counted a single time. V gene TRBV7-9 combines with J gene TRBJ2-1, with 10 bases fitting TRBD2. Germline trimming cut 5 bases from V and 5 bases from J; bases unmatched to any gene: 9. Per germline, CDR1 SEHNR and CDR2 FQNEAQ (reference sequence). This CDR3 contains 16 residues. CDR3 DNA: TGTGCCAGCAGCCCGCTTAGCGGGGGGACGCACAATGAGCAGTTCTTC. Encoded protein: CASSPLSGGTHNEQFF.

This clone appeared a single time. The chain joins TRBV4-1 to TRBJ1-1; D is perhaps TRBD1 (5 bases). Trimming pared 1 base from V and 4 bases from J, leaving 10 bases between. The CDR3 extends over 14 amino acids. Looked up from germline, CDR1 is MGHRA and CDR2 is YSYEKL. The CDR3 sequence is CASSQGQTATEAFF. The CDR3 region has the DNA TGCGCCAGCAGCCAAGGCCAGACAGCCACTGAAGCTTTCTTT.

The CDR3 region is CASSLGTSRTYEQYF. Here the CDR3 DNA reads TGCGCCAGCAGCTTGGGGACTAGCAGGACATACGAGCAGTACTTC. This chain links TRBV5-1 with TRBJ2-7; TRBD2 matches 8 bases. This CDR3 region has 15 residues. Germline CDR1 is SGHRS and CDR2 is YFSETQ. J lost 4 bases, V lost 0 bases, and 6 bases had no gene match.

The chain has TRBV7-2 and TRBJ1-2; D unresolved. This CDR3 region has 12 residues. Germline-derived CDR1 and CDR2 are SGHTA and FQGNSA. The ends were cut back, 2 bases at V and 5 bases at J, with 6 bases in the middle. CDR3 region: CASSLKRYGYTF. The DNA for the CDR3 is TGTGCCAGCAGCTTAAAGCGTTATGGCTACACCTTC.

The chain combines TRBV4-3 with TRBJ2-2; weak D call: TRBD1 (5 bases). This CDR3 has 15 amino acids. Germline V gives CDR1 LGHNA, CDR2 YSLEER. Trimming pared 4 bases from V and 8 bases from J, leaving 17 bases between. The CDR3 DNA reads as TGCGCCAGCAGCCCTGGGGCCGTGGGCTTGGGGGAGCTGTTTTTT. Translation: CASSPGAVGLGELFF.

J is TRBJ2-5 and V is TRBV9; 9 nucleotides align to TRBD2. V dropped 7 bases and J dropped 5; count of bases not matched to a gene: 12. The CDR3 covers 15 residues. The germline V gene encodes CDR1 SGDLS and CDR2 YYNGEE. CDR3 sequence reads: CASGAGTSFSETQYF. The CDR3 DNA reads TGTGCCAGCGGTGCCGGGACTAGCTTCTCGGAGACCCAGTACTTC.

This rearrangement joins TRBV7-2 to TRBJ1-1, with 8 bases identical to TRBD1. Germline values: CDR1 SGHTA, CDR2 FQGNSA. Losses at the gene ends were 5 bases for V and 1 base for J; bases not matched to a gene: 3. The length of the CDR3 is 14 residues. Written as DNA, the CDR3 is TGTGCCAGCAGCCTGGACAGGGAGAACACTGAAGCTTTCTTT. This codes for CASSLDRENTEAFF.

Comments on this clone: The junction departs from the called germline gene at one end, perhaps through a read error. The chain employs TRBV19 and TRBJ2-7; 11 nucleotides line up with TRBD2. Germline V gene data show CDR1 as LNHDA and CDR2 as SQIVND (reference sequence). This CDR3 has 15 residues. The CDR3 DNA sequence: TGTGCCAGTAGTCCCCAGACTAGCGGGGTGTTTAAGCTCTTCTTC. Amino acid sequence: CASSPQTSGVFKLFF.

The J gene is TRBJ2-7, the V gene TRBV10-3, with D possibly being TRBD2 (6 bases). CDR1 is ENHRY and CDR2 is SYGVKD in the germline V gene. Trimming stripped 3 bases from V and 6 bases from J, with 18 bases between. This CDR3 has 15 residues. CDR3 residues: CAISEGGAQRSEQYF. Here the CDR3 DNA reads TGTGCCATCAGTGAAGGAGGGGCGCAGAGGTCCGAGCAGTACTTC.

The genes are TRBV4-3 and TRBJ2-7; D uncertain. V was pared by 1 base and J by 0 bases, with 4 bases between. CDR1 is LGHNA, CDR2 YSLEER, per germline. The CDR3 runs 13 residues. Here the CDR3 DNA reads TGCGCCAGCAGCCAAGGTTACTCCTACGAGCAGTACTTC. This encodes CASSQGYSYEQYF.

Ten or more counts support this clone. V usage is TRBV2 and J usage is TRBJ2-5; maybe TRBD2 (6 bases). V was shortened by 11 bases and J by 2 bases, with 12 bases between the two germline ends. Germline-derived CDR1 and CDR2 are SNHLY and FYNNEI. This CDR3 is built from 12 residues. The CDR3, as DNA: TGTGCCCTGCTTAGCGGTCAAGAGACCCAGTACTTC. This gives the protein CALLSGQETQYF.

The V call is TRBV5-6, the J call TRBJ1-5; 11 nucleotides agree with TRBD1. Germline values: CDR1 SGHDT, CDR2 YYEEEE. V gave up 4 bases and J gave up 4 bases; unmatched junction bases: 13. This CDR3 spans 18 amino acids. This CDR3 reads CASSHWDRGGIWNQPQHF. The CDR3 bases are TGTGCCAGCAGCCATTGGGACAGGGGGGGAATATGGAATCAGCCCCAGCATTTT.

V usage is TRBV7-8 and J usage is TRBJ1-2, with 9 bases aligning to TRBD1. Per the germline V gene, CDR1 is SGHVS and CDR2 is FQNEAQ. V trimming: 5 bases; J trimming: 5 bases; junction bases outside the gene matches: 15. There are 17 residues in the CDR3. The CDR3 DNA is TGTGCCAGCAGCCGCTTGTGGACAGGGGACCTACTTTATGGCTACACCTTC. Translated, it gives CASSRLWTGDLLYGYTF.

CDR3 in amino acids: CSVETRREASYEQYF. The CDR3 bases are TGCAGCGTTGAAACTCGGCGGGAAGCGTCCTACGAGCAGTACTTC. This chain uses TRBV29-1 with TRBJ2-7, with D perhaps TRBD2 (6 bases). This CDR3 contains 15 residues. The germline V and J ends were trimmed by 2 bases and 1 base, with 15 bases remaining between them. The germline V gene has CDR1 SQVTM and CDR2 ANQGSEA.

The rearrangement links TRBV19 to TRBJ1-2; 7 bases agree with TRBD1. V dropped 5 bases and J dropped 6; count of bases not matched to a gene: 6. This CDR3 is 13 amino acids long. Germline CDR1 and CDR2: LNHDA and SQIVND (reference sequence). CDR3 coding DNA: TGTGCCAGTAGTCCGACAGGGCTGGATGGCTACACCTTC. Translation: CASSPTGLDGYTF. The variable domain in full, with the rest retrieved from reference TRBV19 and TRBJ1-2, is DGGITQSPKYLFRKEGQNVTLSCEQNLNHDAMYWYRQDPGQGLRLIYYSQIVNDFQKGDIAEGYSVSREKKESFPLTVTSAQKNPTAFYLCASSPTGLDGYTFGSGTRLTVV.